These 29 T cell receptor beta chains were sequenced from one sample in a study of cytomegalovirus exposure and HLA in healthy donors. Both 60 Vbeta primers and 13 Jbeta primers went into the PCR. Produced via immunoSEQ multiplex PCR; TCRdb's table is partial and in-frame only. The sample carries approximately 180,000 clones, about four fifths recorded once. Sequencing was performed on PBMCs. The receptors derive from a woman aged 18-35 years in good health and CMV-seronegative.

A single count supports this clone. V is TRBV7-9 and J is TRBJ2-7; no reliable D call. Trimming removed 3 bases from V and 3 bases from J, with 9 bases in between. The V gene's germline CDR1 is SEHNR and CDR2 FQNEAQ (reference sequence). The CDR3 is 13 amino acids. The CDR3 DNA reads as TGTGCCAGCAGCTTCCTTATCGGCTACGAGCAGTACTTC. Its translation is CASSFLIGYEQYF.

J is TRBJ2-7 and V is TRBV25-1; TRBD2 aligns across 7 bases. The CDR3 consists of 17 residues. V shed 5 bases and J 7 bases; nucleotides not matched to a gene: 20. Germline V gene lookup returns CDR1 MGHDK and CDR2 SYGVNS. CDR3 nucleotides: TGTGCCAGCAGTTCTTTATTAGGTAGCGGGTCCGCGGGGGAGCAGTACTTC. Translation gives CASSSLLGSGSAGEQYF.

The rearrangement links TRBV28 to TRBJ2-7; 10 bases map to TRBD1. The germline V gene has CDR1 MDHEN and CDR2 SYDVKM. The CDR3 is 14 amino acids. J was trimmed by 5 bases and V by 3 bases; bases with no gene match: 4. The chain's CDR3 is CASSLTGTGDEQYF. For the CDR3, the DNA is TGTGCCAGCAGTTTGACCGGGACAGGGGACGAGCAGTACTTC.

V usage is TRBV4-2 and J usage is TRBJ2-1; D is possibly TRBD2 (5 bases). Germline V gene data show CDR1 as LGHNA and CDR2 as YNFKEQ. The CDR3 covers 20 residues. V was pared by 0 bases and J by 4 bases, with 25 bases between. As DNA, the CDR3 is TGTGCCAGCAGCCAAGAAAAGCCTAGCCCGGGGTGGGGTTTTTACAATGAGCAGTTCTTC. It encodes CASSQEKPSPGWGFYNEQFF.

In regard to this clone: A junction boundary mismatches the germline segment, possibly from a read error. This rearrangement joins TRBV7-9 to TRBJ1-3; a weak D match, TRBD1 (6 bases). Germline assignment: CDR1 SEHNR and CDR2 FQNEAQ (reference sequence). CDR3 size: 16 residues. The CDR3 here is CSSSRTGPPSGNTIYF. The CDR3 coding sequence is TGTTCCAGCAGCCGTACAGGGCCCCCCTCCGGAAACACCATATATTTT.

The chain has TRBV7-2 and TRBJ2-1; D is undetermined. The ends were cut back, 1 base at V and 13 bases at J, with 17 bases in the middle. Germline CDR1 is SGHTA and CDR2 is FQGNSA. The CDR3 runs to 14 residues. Written as DNA, the CDR3 is TGTGCCAGCAGCTTAGGTAGCTCGGCTTTAGGCCAGTTCTTC. This encodes CASSLGSSALGQFF.

This clone is a singleton in its sample. The chain is built from TRBV11-2 and TRBJ1-2; the match to TRBD1 covers 8 bases. J gave up 4 bases and V 1 base, and 11 bases lay outside the gene matches. The germline gives CDR1 SGHAT, CDR2 FQNNGV. The CDR3 extends over 17 amino acids. The CDR3 loop is CASSLGPQGALTYGYTF. In nucleotides, the CDR3 is TGTGCCAGCAGCTTAGGGCCTCAGGGGGCTCTTACCTATGGCTACACCTTC.

V is TRBV6-5 and J is TRBJ2-3; 8 bases are a match to TRBD2. Germline V gives CDR1 MNHEY, CDR2 SVGAGI. The CDR3 extends over 15 amino acids. The V and J ends lost 4 bases and 4 bases, in that order; junction bases with no gene match: 7. CDR3 protein: CASSSPRLAPDTQYF. The CDR3 DNA follows: TGTGCCAGCAGTTCCCCAAGACTAGCGCCAGATACGCAGTATTTT.

The chain combines TRBV21-1 with TRBJ2-7; the D segment call TRBD2 is taken from the table without a DNA check. TRBV21-1 is a known pseudogene. The CDR3 totals 16 residues. CDR3 residues: CASSKDSGRESYEQYF. CDR3 DNA: TGTGCCAGCAGCAAGGATAGCGGAAGGGAGTCCTACGAGCAGTACTTC.

The chain recombines TRBV5-8 with TRBJ1-2; a possible D gene is TRBD1 (5 bases). The CDR3 totals 14 residues. V lost 1 base, J lost 0 bases, and 7 bases lay in between. CDR1 and CDR2 from the germline V gene are SGHTS and YDEGEE. The CDR3 nucleotides are TGTGCCAGCAGCTTGTTAGGGGCTAACTATGGCTACACCTTC. Amino acid sequence: CASSLLGANYGYTF.

This clone was seen a handful of times. This chain uses TRBV6-5 with TRBJ1-1, with a possible D match to TRBD1 (6 bases). There are 15 residues in the CDR3. Germline lookup yields CDR1 MNHEY and CDR2 SVGAGI. Trimming shortened V by 5 bases and J by 6 bases, and 19 bases separated the two germline ends. The CDR3 DNA reads TGTGCCAGCAGTCGCACCTCGAGGGGGATTCCTGAAGCTTTCTTT. It yields the protein CASSRTSRGIPEAFF.

This chain links TRBV7-2 with TRBJ1-2; D gene unclear. This CDR3 is built from 15 residues. Germline lookup yields CDR1 SGHTA and CDR2 FQGNSA. V was trimmed by 0 bases and J by 0 bases, leaving 8 bases between them. For the CDR3, the DNA is TGTGCCAGCAGCTTAGCGGCAGGATCTAACTATGGCTACACCTTC. Its translation is CASSLAAGSNYGYTF. The variable domain in full, completed from reference TRBV7-2 and TRBJ1-2, reads GAGVSQSPSNKVTEKGKDVELRCDPISGHTALYWYRQSLGQGLEFLIYFQGNSAPDKSGLPSDRFSAERTGGSVSTLTIQRTQQEDSAVYLCASSLAAGSNYGYTFGSGTRLTVV.

The J gene is TRBJ2-1, the V gene TRBV5-8; 11 bases fit TRBD2. Germline CDR1 and CDR2: SGHTS and YDEGEE. J gave up 8 bases and V 3 bases, and 7 bases lay outside the gene matches. The CDR3 spans 15 residues. The CDR3 loop is CASSSLAGGGDEQFF. The CDR3 coding sequence is TGTGCCAGCAGCTCCCTAGCGGGAGGCGGGGATGAGCAGTTCTTC.

The chain is built from TRBV2 and TRBJ2-5; a possible D gene is TRBD1 (6 bases). V was pared by 4 bases and J by 4 bases, with 7 bases between. Germline CDR1 reads SNHLY; CDR2 reads FYNNEI. This CDR3 has 12 residues. The CDR3 coding sequence is TGTGCCAGCAGTGCCAGGGGAGAGACCCAGTACTTC. Its translation is CASSARGETQYF.

This clone was picked up one time. The V gene is TRBV5-4, the J gene TRBJ1-2, with TRBD1 identical over 9 bases. The V segment lost 3 bases and the J segment 4 bases; nucleotides outside the gene matches: 10. Germline V CDR1 and CDR2: SGHNT, YYREEE (reference sequence). This CDR3 is 16 amino acids long. The CDR3 region is CASSSPLRTGVYGYTF. CDR3 nucleotide sequence: TGTGCCAGCAGCTCACCCCTTAGGACAGGGGTCTATGGCTACACCTTC.

The chain is built from TRBV5-1 and TRBJ1-1; 9 bases line up with TRBD1. The CDR3 runs to 18 residues. The ends lost 4 bases at V and 3 bases at J; junction bases unmatched: 16. CDR1 and CDR2 from the germline V gene are SGHRS and YFSETQ. CDR3 region: CASSTYRGRGGEDTEAFF. CDR3 coding DNA: TGCGCCAGCAGCACCTACAGGGGGCGCGGGGGGGAAGACACTGAAGCTTTCTTT.

The chain employs TRBV19 and TRBJ1-2, with 9 nucleotides matching TRBD1. The CDR3 consists of 13 residues. Trimming removed 10 bases from V and 8 bases from J; junction bases left unmatched: 11. Per the germline V gene, CDR1 is LNHDA and CDR2 is SQIVND (reference sequence). The CDR3, as DNA: TGTGCCACCCCGGCCGGGGACAGGGACGGCTACACCTTC. It encodes CATPAGDRDGYTF.

This clone was detected only a few times. The sample contains more than one DNA sequence encoding this CDR3. The gene calls are TRBV30 and TRBJ1-1; D unresolved. Trimming left V 1 base short and J 2 bases short, with 8 bases between. CDR3 length equals 13 residues. Germline CDR1 GTSNPN, CDR2 SVGIG (reference sequence). CDR3 region: CAWSGTGNTEAFF. The CDR3 bases are TGTGCCTGGAGTGGGACTGGCAACACTGAAGCTTTCTTT. The variable domain in full, completed from reference TRBV30 and TRBJ1-1, reads SQTIHQWPATLVQPVGSPLSLECTVEGTSNPNLYWYRQAAGRGLQLLFYSVGIGQISSEVPQNLSASRPQDRQFILSSKKLLLSDSGFYLCAWSGTGNTEAFFGQGTRLTVV.

The J gene is TRBJ2-2, the V gene TRBV6-6, with 9 bases fitting TRBD1. Germline V gene sequence: CDR1 MNHNY, CDR2 SVGAGI (reference sequence). V trimming: 2 bases; J trimming: 3 bases; junction bases outside the gene matches: 4. This CDR3 contains 16 residues. The CDR3, as DNA: TGTGCCAGCAGTTACCCAAGGACAGGGGACACCGGGGAGCTGTTTTTT. Translating gives CASSYPRTGDTGELFF.

J is TRBJ2-5 and V is TRBV14; D possibly corresponds to TRBD2 (5 bases). With 3 bases removed from V and 6 bases from J, the gap between germline ends came to 14 bases. Germline V gives CDR1 SGHDN, CDR2 FVKESK. The CDR3 spans 14 residues. In nucleotides, the CDR3 is TGTGCCAGCAGCCATTACCCTGGCGGGCAGACCCAGTACTTC. Translated: CASSHYPGGQTQYF. The full variable domain, rest sourced from reference TRBV14 and TRBJ2-5, is EAGVTQFPSHSVIEKGQTVTLRCDPISGHDNLYWYRRVMGKEIKFLLHFVKESKQDESGMPNNRFLAERTGGTYSTLKVQPAELEDSGVYFCASSHYPGGQTQYFGPGTRLLVL.

The chain employs TRBV5-4 and TRBJ2-7, with TRBD1 matching over 8 bases. Per the germline V gene, CDR1 is SGHNT and CDR2 is YYREEE (reference sequence). CDR3 size: 17 residues. V shed 1 base, J shed 0 bases, and the junction held 9 bases outside the gene matches. As DNA, the CDR3 is TGTGCCAGCAGCTTGTCCGCCGGGACAGGACACTCCTACGAGCAGTACTTC. Translated: CASSLSAGTGHSYEQYF.

This chain's CDR3 is CASSDLQGSGELFF. The DNA of the CDR3 is TGTGCCAGCAGTGACTTACAGGGTAGCGGGGAGCTGTTTTTT. The chain carries TRBV6-5 and TRBJ2-2, with D maybe TRBD1 (6 bases). V lost 5 bases, J lost 7 bases, and 14 bases lay in between. The germline V gene has CDR1 MNHEY and CDR2 SVGAGI. CDR3 length: 14 residues.

Written as DNA, the CDR3 is TGTGCCAGCAGCCTCCCAGGGGCCTCTGGAAACACCATATATTTT. Its protein product is CASSLPGASGNTIYF. The chain recombines TRBV5-4 with TRBJ1-3; TRBD1 is a possible D gene (6 bases). V lost 4 bases, J lost 0 bases, and 11 bases lay in between. The length of the CDR3 is 15 residues. The germline gives CDR1 SGHNT, CDR2 YYREEE (reference sequence).

The chain couples TRBV6-1 to TRBJ2-7; weak D call: TRBD2 (6 bases). V gave up 1 base and J gave up 9 bases, with 10 bases separating them. Germline CDR1 and CDR2: MNHNS and SASEGT. The CDR3 is 12 residues long. CDR3 in amino acids: CASSEVPEGQYV. CDR3 DNA: TGTGCCAGCAGTGAAGTCCCGGAGGGGCAGTACGTC.

The chain joins TRBV19 to TRBJ2-5; TRBD1 agrees at 10 bases. Germline V lookup: CDR1 LNHDA, CDR2 SQIVND (reference sequence). Losses at the gene ends were 3 bases for V and 0 bases for J; bases not matched to a gene: 4. The CDR3 is made up of 16 amino acids. The DNA of the CDR3 is TGTGCCAGTAGTATTAGGGGGACAGGGGACCAAGAGACCCAGTACTTC. The encoded protein is CASSIRGTGDQETQYF. The whole variable domain, filled in from reference TRBV19 and TRBJ2-5, reads DGGITQSPKYLFRKEGQNVTLSCEQNLNHDAMYWYRQDPGQGLRLIYYSQIVNDFQKGDIAEGYSVSREKKESFPLTVTSAQKNPTAFYLCASSIRGTGDQETQYFGPGTRLLVL.

The genes are TRBV5-8 and TRBJ2-7; TRBD1 matches at 7 bases. Germline V gene data show CDR1 as SGHTS and CDR2 as YDEGEE. This CDR3 has 15 residues. With V trimmed by 5 bases and J by 1 base, 9 bases remained unmatched. In DNA, the CDR3 is TGTGCCAGCAGAGATACAGGGGATACTTCCTACGAGCAGTACGTC. It is translated as CASRDTGDTSYEQYV.

This chain connects TRBV27 to TRBJ2-1; a possible D gene is TRBD1 (5 bases). This CDR3 has 14 residues. Trimming took 3 bases from V and 6 from J, leaving 12 bases between them. CDR1 and CDR2 (germline): MNHEY, SMNVEV (reference sequence). The CDR3 DNA follows: TGTGCCAGCAGTTTCTTCGCAGGGTCCAATGAGCAGTTCTTC. The encoded protein is CASSFFAGSNEQFF.

V gene TRBV14 combines with J gene TRBJ2-3, with a possible D match to TRBD1 (5 bases). Germline-derived CDR1 and CDR2 are SGHDN and FVKESK. This CDR3 comprises 15 residues. V was trimmed by 4 bases and J by 1 base, leaving 12 bases between them. CDR3 coding DNA: TGTGCCAGCAGCCTCTCGACAGTCGGCACAGATACGCAGTATTTT. It codes for CASSLSTVGTDTQYF. Full variable domain (outside the CDR3, taken from reference TRBV14 and TRBJ2-3): EAGVTQFPSHSVIEKGQTVTLRCDPISGHDNLYWYRRVMGKEIKFLLHFVKESKQDESGMPNNRFLAERTGGTYSTLKVQPAELEDSGVYFCASSLSTVGTDTQYFGPGTRLTVL.

This clone appeared a few times. This chain uses TRBV4-3 with TRBJ2-7; no reliable D call. From germline, CDR1 is LGHNA and CDR2 YSLEER. The CDR3 consists of 14 residues. V shed 0 bases and J shed 4 bases, with 10 bases lying between them. The CDR3 spells CASSQEHPRYEQYV. The CDR3 region has the DNA TGCGCCAGCAGCCAAGAACACCCGCGGTACGAGCAGTACGTC.